The clone carrying this TCR beta chain was observed at least ten times. The data originate from a study of T cells after yellow fever vaccination. This CDR3 region has 15 residues. Germline trimming cut 5 bases from V and 7 bases from J; bases unmatched to any gene: 8. Germline V gives CDR1 SGHTA, CDR2 FQGNSA. As TCR cDNA was made by 5'RACE template switching, a universal primer site and UMIs were added. TCRdb re-called the 5' RACE reads with MiXCR, one entry per CDR3 protein. The sample carries approximately 300,000 distinct CDR3 sequences, around 6.8% recorded once. The input for sequencing was PBMCs, taken about 41 days after the first yellow fever vaccination. This clonotype originated in a man aged 18 to 30 who received the YFV17D yellow fever vaccine. The genes are TRBV7-2 and TRBJ1-6; 7 positions match TRBD1. The CDR3 nucleotides read TGTGCCAGCAGCAAGACGGGACAGAGCAATTCACCCCTCCACTTT. Its translation is CASSKTGQSNSPLHF.